The 10 T cell receptor beta chains listed next were all sequenced from one sample in a study of T cell repertoires in cytomegalovirus infection. Their specific antigens are unknown. One entry per CDR3 protein, called by TCRdb with MiXCR from the reads. The sample has 830,000 or so distinct CDR3 sequences; less than 35% are singletons. The specimen was cultured CD8+ T cells from PBMCs, collected from culture after CMV antigen stimulation. Every receptor here comes from a human donor in good health (CMV status not recorded). Some clones in this sample may be carry-over from other donors' samples.

This clonotype showed up many times. The rearrangement uses TRBV7-3 and TRBJ2-1; 8 bases map to TRBD2. Germline CDR1 and CDR2: SGHTA and FQGTGA. V was clipped by 5 bases and J by 7 bases; unmatched bases: 10. This CDR3 region has 15 residues. The CDR3, as DNA: TGTGCCAGCAGCCCGCCGGGGGGGGGCTTAAATGAGCAGTTCTTC. It specifies CASSPPGGGLNEQFF. Full variable domain (outside the CDR3, taken from reference TRBV7-3 and TRBJ2-1): GAGVSQTPSNKVTEKGKYVELRCDPISGHTALYWYRQSLGQGPEFLIYFQGTGAADDSGLPNDRFFAVRPEGSVSTLKIQRTERGDSAVYLCASSPPGGGLNEQFFGPGTRLTVL.

V is TRBV7-6 and J is TRBJ2-3; D gene unclear. Trimming took 1 base from V and 2 from J, leaving 13 bases between them. Germline CDR1 reads SGHVS; CDR2 reads FNYEAQ. The CDR3 has 16 residues. CDR3 in DNA: TGTGCCAGCAGCTTAGTTATGTCCCAGTCCACAGATACGCAGTATTTT. Protein sequence: CASSLVMSQSTDTQYF.

The chain employs TRBV3-1 and TRBJ1-6; D uncertain. Germline CDR1 and CDR2: LGHDT and YNNKEL (reference sequence). The CDR3 is 15 amino acids. The V and J ends lost 0 bases and 8 bases respectively, with 11 bases between them. The CDR3 reads CASSQDVGGDSPLHF. CDR3 coding DNA: TGTGCCAGCAGCCAAGATGTGGGCGGGGATTCACCCCTCCACTTT.

As regards this clonotype: A much larger clonotype is one base distant, so this may be a read error. J is TRBJ1-4 and V is TRBV2; 7 bases match TRBD1. The CDR3 extends over 13 amino acids. The germline V gene has CDR1 SNHLY and CDR2 FYNNEI. V gave up 10 bases and J gave up 0 bases; unmatched junction bases: 2. The CDR3, as DNA: TGTGCCATCGACAGGGCAACTAATGAAAAACTGTTTTTT. Translation: CAIDRATNEKLFF.

This clonotype was picked up a small number of times. This chain joins TRBV6-1 and TRBJ1-2, with TRBD1 as a possible D gene (5 bases). Germline values: CDR1 MNHNS, CDR2 SASEGT. The CDR3 spans 15 residues. V shed 5 bases and J shed 0 bases, with 13 bases lying between them. CDR3 amino acids: CASSQDTYPNYGYTF. In DNA, the CDR3 is TGTGCCAGCAGTCAGGACACTTACCCTAACTATGGCTACACCTTC.

This chain connects TRBV29-1 to TRBJ1-2; D gene uncertain. This CDR3 spans 14 amino acids. The V end was cut by 1 base, the J end by 4 bases, with 13 bases between. In germline, CDR1 is SQVTM, CDR2 ANQGSEA. CDR3 region: CSVEVGGLTYGYTF. The CDR3 DNA reads as TGCAGCGTTGAAGTAGGAGGTCTGACCTATGGCTACACCTTC.

A note on this clonotype: Likely a read error: the CDR3 ends without its conserved phenylalanine or tryptophan. The chain links TRBV7-4 to TRBJ1-2, with 8 bases matching TRBD1. This CDR3 spans 15 amino acids. Germline V gives CDR1 SGHVT, CDR2 SQSDAQ. J lost 1 base, V lost 4 bases, and 5 bases had no gene match. The CDR3 coding sequence is TGTGCCAGCAGCTCGATCGACAGGGGTAACTATGGCTACACCCTC. Protein product: CASSSIDRGNYGYTL.

In regard to this clonotype: A read error may account for a junction end that differs from germline. The CDR3 spells CTSIRLAALNEQFF. CDR3 bases: TGTACCAGCATCAGACTAGCGGCCCTCAATGAGCAGTTCTTC. This rearrangement joins TRBV27 to TRBJ2-1; 9 bases are shared with TRBD2. Germline CDR1 is MNHEY and CDR2 is SMNVEV (reference sequence). The CDR3 spans 14 residues.

The chain is built from TRBV11-3 and TRBJ2-1; possible D gene TRBD1, 6 bases. Looked up from germline, CDR1 is SGHNT and CDR2 is YENEEA. There are 19 residues in the CDR3. Trimming shortened V by 4 bases and J by 4 bases, and 26 bases separated the two germline ends. CDR3 bases: TGTGCCAGCAGCTCGACAACCCAGGACAGCCGAAGACCTTACAATGAGCAGTTCTTC. Protein sequence: CASSSTTQDSRRPYNEQFF.

The V gene is TRBV5-6, the J gene TRBJ1-1; 7 nucleotides agree with TRBD1. The trim removed 4 bases at V and 4 bases at J, leaving 13 bases unmatched. The CDR3 runs to 16 residues. Per germline, CDR1 SGHDT and CDR2 YYEEEE. CDR3: CASSHRDRTFSTEAFF. Here the CDR3 DNA reads TGTGCCAGCAGCCATCGGGACAGAACTTTCTCCACTGAAGCTTTCTTT.